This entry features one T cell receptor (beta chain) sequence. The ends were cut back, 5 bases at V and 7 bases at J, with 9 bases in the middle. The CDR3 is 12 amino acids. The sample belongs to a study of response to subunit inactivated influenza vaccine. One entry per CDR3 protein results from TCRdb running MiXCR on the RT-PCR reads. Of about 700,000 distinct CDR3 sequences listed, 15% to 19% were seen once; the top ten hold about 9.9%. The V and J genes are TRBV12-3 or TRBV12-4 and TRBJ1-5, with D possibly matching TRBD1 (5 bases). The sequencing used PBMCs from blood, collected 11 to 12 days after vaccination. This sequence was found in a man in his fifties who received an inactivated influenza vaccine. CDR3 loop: CASSDRDQPQHF. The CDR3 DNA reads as TGTGCCAGCAGTGATAGGGACCAGCCCCAGCATTTT.